Following are 2 T cell receptor beta chains from one sample sequenced in a study of neoadjuvant nivolumab and ipilimumab in lung cancer (dated by TCRdb to 2018 to 2020). Library preparation employed the immunoSEQ multiplex PCR assay. Entries here come from immuneACCESS through TCRdb and include only in-frame sequences with V and J called. Some clones fail to appear in such tables; in the studies checked, an unresolved V gene covers under half of the shortfall, and the cause of the remainder is unknown. The sample yields around 7,300 clones; more than 80% were counted once. 5.5% to 8% of the sample is taken by the ten largest. What this sample's time point label stands for: at surgical resection after neoadjuvant nivolumab +/- ipilimumab. The sample consisted of tumor tissue, taken after neoadjuvant nivolumab, alone or with ipilimumab, at or shortly before surgery. These receptors were obtained from an adult with non-small cell lung cancer.

This clone appeared a single time. The V call is TRBV11-3, the J call TRBJ2-1; 7 nucleotides agree with TRBD2. Unmatched junction bases numbered 8, after V lost 5 bases and J lost 4 bases. The CDR3 has 15 amino acids. CDR1 and CDR2 (germline): SGHNT, YENEEA. CDR3 coding DNA: TGTGCCAGCAGCACGGGGCGGGGGAGTTACAATGAGCAGTTCTTC. Translated, it gives CASSTGRGSYNEQFF.

The chain is built from TRBV5-1 and TRBJ1-2, with 12 bases matching TRBD1. Looked up from germline, CDR1 is SGHRS and CDR2 is YFSETQ. The CDR3 spans 15 residues. The V segment lost 1 base and the J segment 6 bases; nucleotides outside the gene matches: 4. Written as DNA, the CDR3 is TGCGCCAGCAGCTTGAGGGACAGGGGGCAGAATGGCTACACCTTC. Protein sequence: CASSLRDRGQNGYTF.